Included here is one T cell receptor (beta chain) sequence, with context. This sample is part of a study of T cell changes during pregnancy in multiple sclerosis. The repertoire was sequenced with immunoSEQ multiplex PCR; TCRdb's copy has only in-frame clones and lacks some. The sample has about 75,000 clones; approximately 95% are singletons. The V end lost 1 base, the J end lost 2 bases, and 8 bases lay between the germline ends. Germline V lookup: CDR1 LGHNA, CDR2 YSLEER. The length of the CDR3 is 14 residues. V gene TRBV4-3 combines with J gene TRBJ1-2; D ambiguous. The sequence was obtained from a female donor with multiple sclerosis, enrolled in a pregnancy study. The sequencing used CD4+ T cells from peripheral blood mononuclear cells, collected after pregnancy. CDR3 bases: TGCGCCAGCAGCCAAGGGGGAGGCAACTATGGCTACACCTTC. This sequence encodes CASSQGGGNYGYTF.